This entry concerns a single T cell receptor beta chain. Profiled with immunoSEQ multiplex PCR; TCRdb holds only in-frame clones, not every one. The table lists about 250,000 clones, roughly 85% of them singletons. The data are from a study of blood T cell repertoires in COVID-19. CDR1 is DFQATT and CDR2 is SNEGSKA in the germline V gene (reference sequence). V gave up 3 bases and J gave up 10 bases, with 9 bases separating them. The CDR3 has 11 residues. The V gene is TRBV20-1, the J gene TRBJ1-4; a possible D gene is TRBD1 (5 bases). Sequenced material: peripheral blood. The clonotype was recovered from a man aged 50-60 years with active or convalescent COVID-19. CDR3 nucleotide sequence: TGCAGTGCTAGGAACCAGGGAAAACTGTTTTTT. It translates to CSARNQGKLFF.